Here is one TCR beta chain with its context. Its antigen is unknown. No much larger clone exists at a distance of one base, and base qualities are not known. High-throughput TCR beta sequencing profiled peripheral blood CD8+ and CD4+ T cells from healthy donors, Susac syndrome patients and multiple sclerosis patients. The multiple sclerosis controls were treatment-naive patients who had stable or active relapsing-remitting disease and met the revised McDonald criteria. Bulk CD8+ and CD4+ T cells were purified by magnetic negative isolation, whereas CD8+ TEMRA cells were enriched by FACS. Blood was collected in EDTA tubes and processed within 24 hours, with PBMCs isolated through density gradient centrifugation. PBMCs destined for TCR sequencing were cryopreserved in liquid nitrogen and later thawed in a 37 °C water bath. A purity of at least 90% was achieved for sorted or isolated CD4+, CD8+ and CD8+ TEMRA cells.

Via the germline V gene (reference sequence), CDR1 is GTSNPN and CDR2 SVGIG. CDR3 length: 14 amino acids, cysteine to phenylalanine. Here the CDR3 DNA is all that survives: 42 bases in frame from base 1. V trim: 3 bases; J trim: 3 bases; unmatched bases: 3. RNA was extracted with the RNeasy kit and roughly 0.45 to 1 ug was reverse transcribed using random hexamers. TCR beta CDR3 regions were amplified with the immunoSEQ multiplex PCR assay covering 54 Vbeta and 13 Jbeta segments. Bias from PCR amplification was corrected by using a synthetic template baseline for primer optimization and for computational correction. Per the original workflow: Reads were assigned to V, D and J genes according to IMGT and analyzed in immunoSEQ Analyzer, with only productive sequences retained. To calculate clonality, Shannon entropy was normalized by log2 of the number of productive unique sequences and then subtracted from one. For each patient and control, public and private clones were evaluated among the 100 most prevalent clones. Clones were defined as Susac-specific if absent from the healthy and MS cohorts, from around 1,000 published viral clones and from other ImmuneACCESS disease sequences. The raw public data were reprocessed by TCRdb itself: fastp quality trimming at Q25, MiXCR clonotype calling, in-frame beta chains only. All rows with the same CDR3 protein become a single entry with the most common DNA and genes. The authors' filters were not applied to this entry. The sample yields around 200,000 distinct CDR3 sequences; around 93% were counted once. The ten largest make up just over 0.08% of the sample.

The record originates from a study of CD8 T cells in Susac syndrome (dated by TCRdb to the late 2010s). Concerning the study at large: Whether CD8+ T cell activation and differentiation in Susac syndrome was antigen driven was tested using repertoire sequencing. The paper's findings and limits, for the study overall: The TCR sequencing and HLA analysis was acknowledged to have included a relatively small number of individuals.

Material: CD4+ T cells from PBMCs. The V gene is TRBV30 and the J gene is TRBJ2-1; 9 central bases correspond to TRBD2. The clonotype was recovered from a human donor with multiple sclerosis. The CDR3 corresponds to CAWRKRGVYNEQFF. The DNA sequence follows: TGTGCCTGGAGGAAGCGGGGGGTCTACAATGAGCAGTTCTTC.